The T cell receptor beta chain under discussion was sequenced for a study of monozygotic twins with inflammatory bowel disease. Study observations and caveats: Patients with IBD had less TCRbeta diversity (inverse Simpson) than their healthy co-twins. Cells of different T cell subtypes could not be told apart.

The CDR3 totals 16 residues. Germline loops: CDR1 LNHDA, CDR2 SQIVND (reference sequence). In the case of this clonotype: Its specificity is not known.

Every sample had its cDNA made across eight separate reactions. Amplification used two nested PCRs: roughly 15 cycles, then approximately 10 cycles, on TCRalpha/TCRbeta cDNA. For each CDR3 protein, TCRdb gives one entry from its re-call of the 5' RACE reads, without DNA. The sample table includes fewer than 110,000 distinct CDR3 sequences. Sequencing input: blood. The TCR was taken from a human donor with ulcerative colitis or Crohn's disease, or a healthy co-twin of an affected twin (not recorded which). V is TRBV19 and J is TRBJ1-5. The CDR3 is CASSISFGGYHQPQHF.